This is a list of T cell receptor beta chains from one sample in a study of T cell changes during pregnancy in multiple sclerosis. Sequencing used immunoSEQ multiplex PCR; TCRdb keeps in-frame clones, though not all of them. In the table there are 25,000 to 30,000 clones, approximately 88% of which are singletons. Sequenced material: CD4+ T cells from peripheral blood mononuclear cells, taken in the first trimester of pregnancy. All receptors derive from a female donor in good health, enrolled as a control in a pregnancy study. CDR3s include the opening cysteine and the closing phenylalanine or tryptophan. A D gene is named only where the DNA matches it firmly. Clone size is shown for a subset of rows, as once, few, many or a class of expanded clone.

D	size	length	J	V	DNA	CDR3
TRBD2	.	14	TRBJ2-7	TRBV28	TGTGCCAGCGGTCGACCTAGCGGTGTCTACGAGCAGTACTTC	CASGRPSGVYEQYF
.	.	14	TRBJ1-1	TRBV6-5	TGTGCCAGCGGGGTAGGCGGGGGTCGTGCTGAAGCTTTCTTT	CASGVGGGRAEAFF
TRBD2	.	18	TRBJ2-2	TRBV28	TGTGCCAGCAGTTTAGTACCGGGACTAGCACCAAACACCGGGGAGCTGTTTTTT	CASSLVPGLAPNTGELFF
TRBD1	once	15	TRBJ2-1	TRBV5-4	TGTGCCAGCAGCTTGGACAGGGGCACCTACAATGAGCAGTTCTTC	CASSLDRGTYNEQFF
.	.	14	TRBJ2-7	TRBV9	TGTGCCAGCAGCGTAGGTCCCACTTCCTACGAGCAGTACTTC	CASSVGPTSYEQYF
TRBD1	.	14	TRBJ1-2	TRBV6-1	TGTGCCAGCAGTGAAGCTTGGGACAGCTATGGCTACACCTTC	CASSEAWDSYGYTF
TRBD2	once	15	TRBJ2-7	TRBV6-1	TGTGCCAGCAAGGCTAGCGGGGGGTACTCCTACGAGCAGTACTTC	CASKASGGYSYEQYF
TRBD1	.	15	TRBJ2-1	TRBV6-1	TGTGCCAGCAGTGTACGGGACAGGGGGCTTAATGAGCAGTTCTTC	CASSVRDRGLNEQFF
TRBD2	.	15	TRBJ2-3	TRBV9	TGTGCCAGCAGCAAGCTAGCGGGGGGGTCCCCCGTGATGTATTTT	CASSKLAGGSPVMYF
TRBD2	.	14	TRBJ2-1	TRBV19	TGTGCCAGTAGTATCGGGCGGGGGTTGGATGAGCAGTTCTTC	CASSIGRGLDEQFF
TRBD1	.	12	TRBJ1-2	TRBV18	TGTGCCAGCTCTCCAGGGGGCGATGGCTACACCTTC	CASSPGGDGYTF